This T cell receptor beta chain came from a study of control samples from healthy donors and cancer patients. Trimming removed 3 bases from V and 12 bases from J, with 20 bases in between. Germline V CDR1 and CDR2: SEHNR, FQNEAQ (reference sequence). The CDR3 covers 14 residues. The protocol was immunoSEQ multiplex PCR, while the TCRdb copy is restricted to in-frame clones and leaves out a portion. The sample includes approximately 140,000 clones, more than 85% of them seen just once. Sequenced: blood. This TCR came from a woman aged 30 to 39 in good health. The chain carries TRBV7-9 and TRBJ2-5, with D possibly matching TRBD1 (6 bases). Here the CDR3 DNA reads TGTGCCAGCAGCTTTTTCGGGACACTGAACGTCGAGTACTTC. Protein: CASSFFGTLNVEYF.